This is a list of T cell receptor beta chains from one sample in a study of CD8+CD57+ T cells in acquired aplastic anemia. MiXCR, run by TCRdb on the reads, gives a single entry per CDR3 protein. The profile shows roughly 250,000 distinct CDR3 sequences, approximately 80% of them singletons. Sample: sorted CD4+, CD8+, or CD8+CD57+ T cells (not recorded which) from PBMCs. These receptors all come from a human donor with aplastic anemia. Both conserved end residues are part of each CDR3. D genes are given only for firm matches. Part of the rows lack a size; the others show once, few, many or a class for expanded clones.

j_gene	v_gene	len	abundance	d_gene	CDR3aa	CDR3nt
TRBJ1-6	TRBV7-6	14	once	-	CASSSDEGNSPLHF	TGTGCCAGCAGTTCCGACGAAGGCAATTCACCCCTCCACTTT
TRBJ2-3	TRBV2	13	-	-	CASRVGGTDTYFF	TGTGCCAGCAGGGTCGGTGGCACAGATACGTATTTTTTT
TRBJ2-6	TRBV5-5	16	few	-	CASSGGDRQGGNTEAF	TGTGCCAGCAGCGGGGGGGACCGACAGGGAGGAAACACTGAAGCTTTC
TRBJ2-7	TRBV29-1	15	-	TRBD2	CSATATSGSSSEQYF	TGCAGTGCTACGGCTACTAGCGGGAGTAGTTCCGAGCAGTACTTC
TRBJ2-1	TRBV28	16	-	-	CASSCKRGGGSDEQFF	TGTGCCAGCAGCTGCAAAAGAGGCGGGGGCAGCGATGAGCAGTTCTTC
TRBJ2-3	TRBV24-1	13	many	-	CATSSSSTDTQYF	TGTGCCACCAGCTCCTCTAGCACAGATACGCAGTATTTT
TRBJ2-6	TRBV7-9	17	-	-	CASTRGGETSGASVLTF	TGTGCCAGCACCCGAGGTGGGGAGACCTCTGGGGCCAGCGTCCTGACTTTC
TRBJ1-1	TRBV7-9	13	-	-	CASSLRRGGEAFF	TGTGCCAGCAGCTTACGGCGGGGTGGGGAAGCTTTCTTT
TRBJ2-6	TRBV9	16	-	TRBD2	CASSFPLAGGSEILTF	TGTGCCAGCAGCTTCCCCTTAGCGGGGGGGTCAGAGATCCTGACTTTC
TRBJ2-7	TRBV20-1	12	-	-	CSAPGNSYGQYF	TGCAGTGCACCAGGGAATTCCTACGGGCAGTACTTC
TRBJ2-1	TRBV2	16	-	-	CASREGGGNGMDAQFF	TGTGCCAGCAGGGAGGGGGGCGGAAATGGTATGGATGCGCAGTTCTTC
TRBJ2-5	TRBV7-9	14	-	-	CASSRGSELGSANF	TGTGCCAGCAGCAGGGGCAGCGAGCTTGGTTCCGCCAACTTC
TRBJ2-6	TRBV7-9	16	few	-	CASSFQRSGGGDVLTF	TGTGCCAGCAGCTTTCAAAGAAGCGGCGGGGGCGACGTGCTGACTTTC
TRBJ2-5	TRBV7-9	13	-	-	CASSLVGTETKHF	TGTGCCAGCAGCTTAGTCGGAACTGAGACAAAACACTTC
TRBJ1-2	TRBV15	15	-	-	CASSPLLGQVYGYTF	TGTGCCAGCAGCCCCCTCTTGGGGCAGGTCTATGGCTACACCTTC
TRBJ1-4	TRBV19	14	-	-	CASSILGRNEKLFF	TGTGCCAGTAGTATCCTTGGGAGAAATGAAAAACTGTTTTTT
TRBJ2-3	TRBV5-8	13	once	-	CASGDAHTDTQYF	TGTGCCAGCGGGGACGCACACACAGATACGCAGTATTTT
TRBJ2-1	TRBV7-9	16	-	-	CASSYHRRGGSDEQFF	TGTGCCAGCAGCTATCACCGAAGAGGGGGGAGCGATGAGCAGTTCTTC
TRBJ2-7	TRBV12-3/TRBV12-4	13	-	TRBD2	CASRAGSPYEQYF	TGTGCCAGCAGAGCGGGGAGCCCCTACGAGCAGTACTTC
TRBJ2-3	TRBV2	13	-	-	CASRDGGRDTQHF	TGTGCCAGCCGGGACGGGGGACGAGATACGCAGCATTTC
TRBJ2-5	TRBV10-1	13	-	-	CASSESGSETQYF	TGCGCCAGCAGTGAGTCGGGGTCAGAGACCCAGTACTTC
TRBJ1-1	TRBV20-1	13	-	-	CSASQMSDTEAFF	TGCAGTGCTAGTCAAATGTCGGACACTGAAGCTTTCTTT
TRBJ2-1	TRBV24-1	16	-	TRBD1	CASSVQRTGGSDEQFF	TGTGCCAGCAGTGTCCAAAGAACAGGGGGGAGCGATGAGCAGTTCTTC
TRBJ2-7	TRBV25-1	14	-	-	CASSELGAPYEQHF	TGTGCCAGCAGTGAATTGGGGGCCCCCTACGAGCAGCACTTC
TRBJ2-7	TRBV7-9	15	-	-	CASSQGEPLLYGQYF	TGTGCCAGCAGCCAGGGAGAGCCCCTACTCTACGGGCAGTACTTC
TRBJ2-3	TRBV5-6	14	-	-	CASSLAWRPDTQYF	TGTGCCAGCAGCTTGGCTTGGCGTCCCGATACGCAGTATTTT
TRBJ2-1	TRBV9	15	few	TRBD2	CASGGGLAGDNEQFF	TGTGCCAGCGGAGGAGGTCTAGCGGGAGACAATGAGCAGTTCTTC
TRBJ2-3	TRBV7-9	17	-	TRBD2	CASSLRVGGGDADTQYF	TGTGCCAGCAGCTTAAGGGTCGGGGGGGGAGACGCAGATACGCAGTATTTT
TRBJ2-7	TRBV4-3	16	-	TRBD1	CASSQDLAGTGYEQYF	TGCGCCAGCAGCCAAGATCTTGCCGGGACAGGGTACGAGCAGTACTTC
TRBJ2-3	TRBV10-3	15	-	TRBD1	CAISSDRVRTDTQYF	TGTGCCATCAGTAGCGACAGGGTCCGAACAGATACGCAGTATTTT
TRBJ2-3	TRBV2	16	-	TRBD2	CASSTGTSGIVDTQYF	TGTGCCAGCAGTACCGGGACTAGCGGGATTGTAGATACGCAGTATTTT
TRBJ2-3	TRBV7-4	12	-	-	CASRVGSDRKYF	TGTGCCAGCAGGGTAGGGTCAGATAGGAAGTATTTT
TRBJ1-2	TRBV20-1	13	-	TRBD1	CSALEQGMDGYTF	TGCAGTGCTCTCGAACAGGGGATGGATGGCTACACCTTC
TRBJ1-1	TRBV9	12	-	-	CASSVGSDTQSF	TGTGCCAGCAGCGTGGGGTCAGATACGCAGTCCTTT
TRBJ1-1	TRBV5-5	15	-	TRBD1	CASSTTGGSGTEAFF	TGTGCCAGCAGCACTACAGGGGGCTCGGGGACTGAAGCTTTCTTT
TRBJ2-3	TRBV7-4	13	-	-	CASRVESTDTQYF	TGTGCCAGCAGGGTCGAAAGCACAGATACGCAGTATTTT